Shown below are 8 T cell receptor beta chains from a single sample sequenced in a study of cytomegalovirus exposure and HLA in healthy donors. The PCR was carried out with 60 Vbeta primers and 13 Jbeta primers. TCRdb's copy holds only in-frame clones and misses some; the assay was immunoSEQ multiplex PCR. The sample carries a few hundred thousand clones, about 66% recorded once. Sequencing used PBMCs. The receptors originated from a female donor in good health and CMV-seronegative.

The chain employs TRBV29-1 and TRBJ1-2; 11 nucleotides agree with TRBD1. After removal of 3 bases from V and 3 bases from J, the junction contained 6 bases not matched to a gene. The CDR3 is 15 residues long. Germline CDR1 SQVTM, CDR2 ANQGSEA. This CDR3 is CSVEGTGGTDYGYTF. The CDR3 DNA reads TGCAGCGTTGAGGGGACAGGGGGTACTGACTATGGCTACACCTTC.

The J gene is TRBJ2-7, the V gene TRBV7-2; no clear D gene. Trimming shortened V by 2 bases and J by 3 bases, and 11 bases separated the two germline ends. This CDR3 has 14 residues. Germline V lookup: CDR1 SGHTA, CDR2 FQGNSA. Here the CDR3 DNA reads TGTGCCAGCAGCTTAATCTCCAGCGACTACGAGCAGTACTTC. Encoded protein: CASSLISSDYEQYF.

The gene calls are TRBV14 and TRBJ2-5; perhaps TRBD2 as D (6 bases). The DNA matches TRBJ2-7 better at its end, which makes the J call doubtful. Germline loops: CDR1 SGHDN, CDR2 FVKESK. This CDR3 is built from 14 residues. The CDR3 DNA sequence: TGTGCCAGCAGCCTTAGCGGACTCTCCTACGAGCAGTACTTC. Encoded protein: CASSLSGLSYEQYF.

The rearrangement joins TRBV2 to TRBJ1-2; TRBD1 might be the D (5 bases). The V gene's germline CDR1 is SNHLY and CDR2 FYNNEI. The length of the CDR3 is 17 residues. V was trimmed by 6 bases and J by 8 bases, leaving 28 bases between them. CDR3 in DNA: TGTGCCAGCAGGGAATCCGGTTCTCCAAAGGGGTCCAAGGGCTACACCTTC. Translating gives CASRESGSPKGSKGYTF.

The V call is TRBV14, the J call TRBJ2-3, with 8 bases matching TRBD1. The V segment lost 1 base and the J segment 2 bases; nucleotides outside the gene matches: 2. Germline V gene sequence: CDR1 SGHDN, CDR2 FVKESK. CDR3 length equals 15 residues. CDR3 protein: CASSQGTGSTDTQYF. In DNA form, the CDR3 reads TGTGCCAGCAGCCAAGGGACAGGGTCCACAGATACGCAGTATTTT.

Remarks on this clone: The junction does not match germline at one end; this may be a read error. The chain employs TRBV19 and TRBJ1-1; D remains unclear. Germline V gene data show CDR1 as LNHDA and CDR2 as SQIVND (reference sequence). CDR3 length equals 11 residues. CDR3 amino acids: CASSMYTEAFF. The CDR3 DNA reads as TGTGCCAGTAGTATGTACACCGAAGCTTTCTTT.

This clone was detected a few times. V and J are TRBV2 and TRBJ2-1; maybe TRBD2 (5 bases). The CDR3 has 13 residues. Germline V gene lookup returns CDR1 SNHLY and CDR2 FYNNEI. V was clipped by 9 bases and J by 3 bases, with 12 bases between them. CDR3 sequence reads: CASRNGLYNEQFF. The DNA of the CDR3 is TGTGCCAGTCGTAACGGACTCTACAATGAGCAGTTCTTC. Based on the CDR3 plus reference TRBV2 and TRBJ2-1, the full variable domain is EPEVTQTPSHQVTQMGQEVILRCVPISNHLYFYWYRQILGQKVEFLVSFYNNEISEKSEIFDDQFSVERPDGSNFTLKIRSTKLEDSAMYFCASRNGLYNEQFFGPGTRLTVL.

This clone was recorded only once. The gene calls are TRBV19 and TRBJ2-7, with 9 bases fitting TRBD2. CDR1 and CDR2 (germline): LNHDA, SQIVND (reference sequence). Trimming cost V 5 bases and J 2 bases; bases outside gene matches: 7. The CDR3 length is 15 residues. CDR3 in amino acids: CASSSRLAAAYEQYF. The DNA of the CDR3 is TGTGCCAGTAGTTCCAGACTAGCGGCTGCCTACGAGCAGTACTTC.